What follows are 9 T cell receptor beta chains derived from one specimen sequenced in a study of blood T cell repertoires in COVID-19. Here immunoSEQ multiplex PCR was the method, and the copy in TCRdb shows in-frame clones only, minus some. The sample holds over 120,000 clones, 75% to 85% seen once. Sequenced: peripheral blood. The receptors here all came from a woman aged 80 or over with active or convalescent COVID-19.

This clone turned up a few times. CDR3: CASSWTSGEYNEQFF. Written as DNA, the CDR3 is TGTGCCAGCAGTTGGACTAGCGGGGAATACAATGAGCAGTTCTTC. The chain combines TRBV2 with TRBJ2-1; TRBD2 matches 12 bases. The trim removed 5 bases at V and 4 bases at J, leaving 3 bases unmatched. The germline gives CDR1 SNHLY, CDR2 FYNNEI. The CDR3 consists of 15 residues.

The V gene is TRBV28, the J gene TRBJ1-5, with D perhaps matching TRBD1 (6 bases). The germline V gene encodes CDR1 MDHEN and CDR2 SYDVKM. This CDR3 is built from 14 residues. Trimming pared 5 bases from V and 7 bases from J, leaving 15 bases between. The CDR3 spells CASSQQGIRQPQHF. In DNA form, the CDR3 reads TGTGCCAGCAGTCAACAGGGTATAAGGCAGCCCCAGCATTTT.

The chain employs TRBV20-1 and TRBJ1-2; no definite D call. V was clipped by 3 bases and J by 8 bases, with 10 bases between them. Germline V gives CDR1 DFQATT, CDR2 SNEGSKA (reference sequence). CDR3 size: 11 residues. The CDR3 reads CSASPERGYTF. The CDR3 DNA sequence: TGCAGTGCTAGCCCCGAGAGGGGCTACACCTTC.

The count of this clone is one. The chain employs TRBV6-2 or TRBV6-3 and TRBJ1-5; D is possibly TRBD1 (5 bases). CDR3 length equals 16 residues. V lost 2 bases, J lost 4 bases, and 15 bases lay in between. Germline assignment: CDR1 MNHEY and CDR2 SVGEGT. The CDR3 nucleotides are TGTGCCAGCAGTTACGGGTCAGGTGGGGGGAATCAGCCCCAGCATTTT. Translating gives CASSYGSGGGNQPQHF.

The rearrangement joins TRBV3-1 (or the pseudogene TRBV3-2) to TRBJ1-2; D is unclear. The CDR3 covers 15 residues. Trimming pared 5 bases from V and 0 bases from J, leaving 13 bases between. The germline CDR1 and CDR2 sequences are LGHDT and YNNKEL (reference sequence). The DNA for the CDR3 is TGTGCCAGCAGCGAATGGGAGAGAACTAACTATGGCTACACCTTC. Amino acids: CASSEWERTNYGYTF.

The chain is built from TRBV11-2 and TRBJ2-6; 8 bases are a match to TRBD1. CDR1 and CDR2 from the germline V gene are SGHAT and FQNNGV. V lost 5 bases and J lost 4; bases outside the gene matches: 7. CDR3 length: 16 amino acids. CDR3 amino acids: CASSRTGGAGANVLTF. The CDR3 DNA sequence: TGTGCCAGCAGCCGCACAGGGGGTGCAGGGGCCAACGTCCTGACTTTC.

The chain has TRBV5-1 and TRBJ2-7; 8 bases align to TRBD2. Germline-derived CDR1 and CDR2 are SGHRS and YFSETQ. J gave up 0 bases and V 2 bases, and 1 base lay outside the gene matches. The CDR3 covers 14 residues. This CDR3 is CASSLAGVSYEQYF. CDR3 coding DNA: TGCGCCAGCAGCTTAGCGGGGGTCTCCTACGAGCAGTACTTC.

The chain employs TRBV18 and TRBJ1-1; D possibly corresponds to TRBD1 (5 bases). This CDR3 contains 15 residues. The germline CDR1 and CDR2 sequences are KGHSH and LQKENI. The V and J ends lost 0 bases and 1 base respectively, with 9 bases between them. The chain's CDR3 is CASSPPRTQNTEAFF. The CDR3, as DNA: TGTGCCAGCTCACCACCGCGGACACAGAACACTGAAGCTTTCTTT.

The rearrangement joins TRBV12-3 or TRBV12-4 to TRBJ1-1; TRBD1 is a possible D gene (6 bases). CDR3 length equals 13 residues. V shed 6 bases and J shed 4 bases, with 12 bases lying between them. CDR3 DNA: TGTGCCAGCAGCTACGGACAGTTCACTGAAGCTTTCTTT. This gives the protein CASSYGQFTEAFF.